A selection of T cell receptor beta chains follows, all from one sample in a study of cytomegalovirus exposure and HLA in healthy donors. Produced via immunoSEQ multiplex PCR; TCRdb's table is partial and in-frame only. The sample lists over 150,000 clones, roughly four fifths seen once, with around 5% in the top ten. The source material was PBMCs. The receptors shown here come from a girl under 18 in good health and CMV-seropositive. Both conserved end residues are part of each CDR3. D genes are given only for firm matches. The size of a clone is reported for some rows only, either as once, few or many, or as a class for expanded clones.

J: TRBJ1-6; V: TRBV28; size: -; D: -; CDR3: CASSGARDTSPLHF; DNA: TGTGCCAGCAGTGGGGCACGGGACACATCACCCCTCCACTTT
J: TRBJ2-7; V: TRBV18; size: -; D: -; CDR3: CASSPVQDNEQYF; DNA: TGTGCCAGCTCACCAGTACAGGACAACGAGCAGTACTTC
J: TRBJ2-7; V: TRBV5-6; size: -; D: TRBD1; CDR3: CASSSPGRDRGYEQYF; DNA: TGTGCCAGCAGCTCCCCTGGCCGGGACAGGGGGTACGAGCAGTACTTC
J: TRBJ1-2; V: TRBV5-5; size: few; D: TRBD1; CDR3: CASRSDRGGYGYTF; DNA: TGTGCCAGCAGGTCCGACAGGGGGGGATATGGCTACACCTTC
J: TRBJ1-2; V: TRBV6-5; size: -; D: -; CDR3: CASSPQGTYGYTF; DNA: TGTGCCAGCAGTCCCCAGGGGACCTATGGCTACACCTTC
J: TRBJ1-6; V: TRBV2; size: -; D: TRBD1; CDR3: CASSNRGRVSPLHF; DNA: TGTGCCAGCAGTAACAGGGGGCGCGTGTCACCCCTCCACTTT
J: TRBJ2-7; V: TRBV2; size: -; D: TRBD1; CDR3: CASNTGTGVDEQYF; DNA: TGTGCCAGCAATACCGGGACAGGTGTCGACGAGCAGTACTTC
J: TRBJ1-1; V: TRBV5-6; size: once; D: TRBD1; CDR3: CASSWGTGGRTEAFF; DNA: TGTGCCAGCAGCTGGGGTACAGGGGGCAGGACTGAAGCTTTCTTT
J: TRBJ2-2; V: TRBV12-2; size: -; D: -; CDR3: CARLSGTDVTGELFF; DNA: TGTGCAAGACTCTCCGGGACTGATGTCACCGGGGAGCTGTTTTTT
J: TRBJ2-1; V: TRBV15; size: -; D: -; CDR3: CATSRDKAGYNEQFF; DNA: TGTGCCACCAGCAGAGATAAGGCAGGGTACAATGAGCAGTTCTTC
J: TRBJ2-6; V: TRBV5-6; size: -; D: -; CDR3: CASSTITSSGANVLTF; DNA: TGTGCCAGCAGCACTATCACAAGCTCTGGGGCCAACGTCCTGACTTTC
J: TRBJ2-4; V: TRBV27; size: -; D: TRBD2; CDR3: CASSSPFRGGAQNSQYF; DNA: TGTGCCAGCAGTTCGCCTTTTCGGGGGGGAGCGCAAAACAGTCAGTACTTC
J: TRBJ1-1; V: TRBV29-1; size: -; D: -; CDR3: CSVEYGGTEAFF; DNA: TGCAGCGTTGAATACGGGGGCACTGAAGCTTTCTTT
J: TRBJ2-7; V: TRBV28; size: -; D: -; CDR3: CASSLSRIGSSYEQYF; DNA: TGTGCCAGCAGTTTATCCCGGATAGGGAGCTCCTACGAGCAGTACTTC
J: TRBJ2-3; V: TRBV6-6; size: -; D: TRBD2; CDR3: CASSSLAGGGTDTQYF; DNA: TGTGCCAGCAGTTCCTTAGCGGGGGGGGGCACAGATACGCAGTATTTT
J: TRBJ2-7; V: TRBV5-1; size: once; D: -; CDR3: CASSLTSNYEQYF; DNA: TGCGCCAGCAGCTTGACTAGTAACTACGAGCAGTACTTC
J: TRBJ2-7; V: TRBV23-1; size: -; D: TRBD1; CDR3: CASMVETGANEQYF; DNA: TGCGCCAGCATGGTGGAGACAGGGGCCAACGAGCAGTACTTC
J: TRBJ2-2; V: TRBV19; size: -; D: TRBD2; CDR3: CASSILLAGGTGELFF; DNA: TGTGCCAGTAGTATTTTACTAGCGGGGGGCACCGGGGAGCTGTTTTTT
J: TRBJ1-4; V: TRBV7-9; size: -; D: -; CDR3: CASSSTGMKVEKLFF; DNA: TGTGCCAGCAGCTCCACGGGGATGAAGGTTGAAAAACTGTTTTTT
J: TRBJ1-1; V: TRBV10-3; size: -; D: -; CDR3: CAISESGVTGPEAFF; DNA: TGTGCCATCAGTGAGTCGGGAGTTACCGGGCCTGAAGCTTTCTTT
J: TRBJ1-5; V: TRBV7-8; size: -; D: TRBD1; CDR3: CASSLGGQVGISNQPQHF; DNA: TGTGCCAGCAGCTTGGGAGGACAGGTGGGAATTAGCAATCAGCCCCAGCATTTT
J: TRBJ2-7; V: TRBV10-3; size: -; D: TRBD2; CDR3: CAISDTSGYQTSEDEQYF; DNA: TGTGCCATCAGTGACACTAGCGGGTACCAAACCAGTGAGGACGAGCAGTACTTC
J: TRBJ2-1; V: TRBV7-6; size: -; D: -; CDR3: CASSLAKGPVAEQFF; DNA: TGTGCCAGCAGCTTAGCAAAGGGGCCGGTCGCTGAGCAGTTCTTC
J: TRBJ2-1; V: TRBV11-3; size: -; D: -; CDR3: CASSLGAVYNEQFF; DNA: TGTGCCAGCAGCTTAGGAGCGGTTTACAATGAGCAGTTCTTC
J: TRBJ2-3; V: TRBV7-3; size: -; D: TRBD2; CDR3: CASSPGTTNSLTQYF; DNA: TGTGCCAGCAGCCCCGGGACTACCAATTCTCTTACGCAGTATTTT
J: TRBJ1-2; V: TRBV25-1; size: -; D: -; CDR3: CASSEGTPYGYTF; DNA: TGTGCCAGCAGTGAGGGGACACCCTATGGCTACACCTTC
J: TRBJ1-1; V: TRBV5-5; size: -; D: -; CDR3: CASSTGTRVDTEAFF; DNA: TGTGCCAGCAGCACCGGGACACGGGTCGACACTGAAGCTTTCTTT
J: TRBJ1-5; V: TRBV6-6; size: -; D: TRBD1; CDR3: CASHDRAYSNQPQHF; DNA: TGTGCCAGCCACGACAGGGCATATAGCAATCAGCCCCAGCATTTT
J: TRBJ1-1; V: TRBV7-2; size: -; D: -; CDR3: CASSSGGDAPEAFF; DNA: TGTGCCAGCAGCTCCGGCGGGGACGCCCCTGAAGCTTTCTTT
J: TRBJ1-3; V: TRBV30; size: -; D: -; CDR3: CAWSVRRGSGNTIYF; DNA: TGTGCCTGGAGTGTACGAAGGGGCTCTGGAAACACCATATATTTT
J: TRBJ1-2; V: TRBV19; size: -; D: TRBD1; CDR3: CASRGDSLYGYTF; DNA: TGTGCCAGTAGAGGGGACAGTCTCTATGGCTACACCTTC
J: TRBJ2-7; V: TRBV7-8; size: -; D: -; CDR3: CASSLARDSNSYEQYF; DNA: TGTGCCAGCAGCTTAGCGCGAGACAGTAATTCCTACGAGCAGTACTTC
J: TRBJ2-1; V: TRBV7-2; size: -; D: TRBD2; CDR3: CASSLVGGGLRNEQFF; DNA: TGTGCCAGCAGCTTAGTGGGCGGGGGGTTAAGGAATGAGCAGTTCTTC
J: TRBJ1-1; V: TRBV7-9; size: -; D: -; CDR3: CASSSVGGNTEAFF; DNA: TGTGCCAGCAGCTCGGTGGGGGGGAACACTGAAGCTTTCTTT
J: TRBJ2-3; V: TRBV5-5; size: -; D: TRBD2; CDR3: CASSLGGGGATDTQYF; DNA: TGTGCCAGCAGCTTGGGTGGCGGGGGGGCAACAGATACGCAGTATTTT
J: TRBJ1-1; V: TRBV6-5; size: once; D: TRBD1; CDR3: CASSYDRGRIDTEAFF; DNA: TGTGCCAGCAGTTACGACAGGGGCAGGATTGACACTGAAGCTTTCTTT
J: TRBJ1-1; V: TRBV27; size: -; D: -; CDR3: CASSPKGQNTEAFF; DNA: TGTGCCAGCTCTCCCAAGGGACAGAACACTGAAGCTTTCTTT
J: TRBJ2-2; V: TRBV2; size: -; D: -; CDR3: CASNDREAGELFF; DNA: TGTGCCAGCAACGACAGGGAGGCCGGGGAGCTGTTTTTT